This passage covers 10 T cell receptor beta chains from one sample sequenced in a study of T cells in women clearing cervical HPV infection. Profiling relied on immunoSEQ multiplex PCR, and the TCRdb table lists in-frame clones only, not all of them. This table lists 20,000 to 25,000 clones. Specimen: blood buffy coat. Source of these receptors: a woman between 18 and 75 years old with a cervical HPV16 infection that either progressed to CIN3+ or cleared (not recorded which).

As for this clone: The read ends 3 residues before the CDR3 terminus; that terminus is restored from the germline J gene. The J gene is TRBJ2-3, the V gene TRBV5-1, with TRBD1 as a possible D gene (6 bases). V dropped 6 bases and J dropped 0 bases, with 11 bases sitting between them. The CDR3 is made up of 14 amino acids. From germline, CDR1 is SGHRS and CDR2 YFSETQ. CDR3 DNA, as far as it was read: TGCGCCAGCACCATGGGGGCGAGCACAGATACG. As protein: CASTMGASTDT. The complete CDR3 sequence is CASTMGASTDTQYF.

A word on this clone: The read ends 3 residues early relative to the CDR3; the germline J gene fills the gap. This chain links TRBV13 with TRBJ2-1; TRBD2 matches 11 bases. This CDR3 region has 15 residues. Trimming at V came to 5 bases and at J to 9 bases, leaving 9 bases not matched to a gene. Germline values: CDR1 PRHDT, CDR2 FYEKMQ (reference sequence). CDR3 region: CASSRRLAGLGEQFF. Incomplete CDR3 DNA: TGTGCCAGCAGCCGTAGACTAGCGGGATTGGGTGAG.

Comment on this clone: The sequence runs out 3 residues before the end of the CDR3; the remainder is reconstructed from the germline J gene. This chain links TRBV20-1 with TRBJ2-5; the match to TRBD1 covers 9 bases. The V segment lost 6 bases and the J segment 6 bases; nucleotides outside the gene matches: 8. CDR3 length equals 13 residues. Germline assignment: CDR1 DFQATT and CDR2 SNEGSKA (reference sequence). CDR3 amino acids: CSATTGGRQTQYF. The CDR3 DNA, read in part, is TGCAGTGCCACGACAGGGGGAAGACAGACC.

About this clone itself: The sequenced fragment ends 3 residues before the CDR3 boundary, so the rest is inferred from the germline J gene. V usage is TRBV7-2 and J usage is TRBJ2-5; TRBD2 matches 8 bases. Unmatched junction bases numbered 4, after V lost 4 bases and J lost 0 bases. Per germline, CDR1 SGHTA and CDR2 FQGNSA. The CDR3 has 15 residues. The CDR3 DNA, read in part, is TGTGCCAGCAGCTCCGGGGGGGGGTACCAAGAGACC. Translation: CASSSGGGYQET. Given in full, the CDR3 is CASSSGGGYQETQYF.

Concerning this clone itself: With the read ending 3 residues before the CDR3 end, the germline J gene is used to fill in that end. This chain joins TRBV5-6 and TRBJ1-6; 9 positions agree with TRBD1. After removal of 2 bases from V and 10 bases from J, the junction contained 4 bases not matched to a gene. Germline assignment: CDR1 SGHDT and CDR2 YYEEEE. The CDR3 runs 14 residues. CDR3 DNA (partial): TGTGCCAGCAGCTTTGGGACAGGGACCTCACCC. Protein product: CASSFGTGTSP. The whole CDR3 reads CASSFGTGTSPLHF.

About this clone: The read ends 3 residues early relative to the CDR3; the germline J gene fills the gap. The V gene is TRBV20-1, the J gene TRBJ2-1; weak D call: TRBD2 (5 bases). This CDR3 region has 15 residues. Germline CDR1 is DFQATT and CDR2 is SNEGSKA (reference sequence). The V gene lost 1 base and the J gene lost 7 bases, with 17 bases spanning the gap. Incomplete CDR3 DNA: TGCAGTGCTAGAGGGGCGGGCTCGAGTGTAAATGAG. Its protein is CSARGAGSSVNE. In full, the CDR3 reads CSARGAGSSVNEQFF.

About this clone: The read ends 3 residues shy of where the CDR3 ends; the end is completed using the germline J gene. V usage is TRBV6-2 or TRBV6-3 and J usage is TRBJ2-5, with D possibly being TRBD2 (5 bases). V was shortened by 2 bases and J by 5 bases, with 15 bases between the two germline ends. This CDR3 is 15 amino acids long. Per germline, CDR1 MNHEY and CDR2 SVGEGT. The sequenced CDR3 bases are TGTGCCAGCAGTTACGGTTCAGAGGGTCGGGAGACC. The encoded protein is CASSYGSEGRET. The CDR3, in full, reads CASSYGSEGRETQYF.

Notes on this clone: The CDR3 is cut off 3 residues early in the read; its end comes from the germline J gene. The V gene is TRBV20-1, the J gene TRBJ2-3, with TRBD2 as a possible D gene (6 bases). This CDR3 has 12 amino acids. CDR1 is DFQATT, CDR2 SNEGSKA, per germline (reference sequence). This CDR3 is CSAKEGNQPQYF. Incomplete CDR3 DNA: TGCAGTGCTAAGGAGGGGAATCAGCCG.

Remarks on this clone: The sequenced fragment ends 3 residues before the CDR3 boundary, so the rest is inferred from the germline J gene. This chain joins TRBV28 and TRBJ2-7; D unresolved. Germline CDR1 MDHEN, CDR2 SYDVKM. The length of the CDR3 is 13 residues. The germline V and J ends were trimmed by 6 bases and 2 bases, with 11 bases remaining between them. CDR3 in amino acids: CASRAAVTYEQYF. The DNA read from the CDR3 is TGTGCCAGCAGGGCGGCAGTAACCTACGAG.

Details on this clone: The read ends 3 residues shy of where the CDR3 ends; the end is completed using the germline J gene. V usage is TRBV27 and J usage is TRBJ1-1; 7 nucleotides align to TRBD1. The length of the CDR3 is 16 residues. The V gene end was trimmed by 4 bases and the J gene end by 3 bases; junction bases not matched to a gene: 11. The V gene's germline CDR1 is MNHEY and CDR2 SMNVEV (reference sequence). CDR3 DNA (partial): TGTGCCAGCAGTTCACACAGGGGTCCCTCCTACACTGAA. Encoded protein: CASSSHRGPSYTE. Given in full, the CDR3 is CASSSHRGPSYTEAFF.